Shown below are 21 T cell receptor beta chains from a single sample sequenced in a study of T cell clones after liver transplantation. The method was immunoSEQ multiplex PCR; TCRdb's version includes in-frame clones alone and lacks a portion of them. Here the sample spans 50,000 to 60,000 clones, approximately 70% being singletons. Sequences were derived from CD4+ T cells from blood, sampled at the 15-month timepoint. The receptors come from a human patient who received a liver transplant. Some T cells may originate from the graft donor.

The chain carries TRBV19 and TRBJ2-2; D call uncertain. The CDR3 sequence is 16 residues long. Germline CDR1 is LNHDA and CDR2 is SQIVND (reference sequence). V was shortened by 6 bases and J by 7 bases, with 21 bases between the two germline ends. CDR3 sequence reads: CASSQPLHLGGGELFF. CDR3 in DNA: TGTGCCAGTAGCCAGCCCCTACATCTAGGCGGCGGGGAGCTGTTTTTT.

This clone showed up just once. The V call is TRBV28, the J call TRBJ1-1; TRBD1 matches at 7 bases. This CDR3 region has 14 residues. V gave up 4 bases and J gave up 11 bases; unmatched junction bases: 13. Germline V gene data show CDR1 as MDHEN and CDR2 as SYDVKM. The CDR3 protein is CASSYAWEGAGAFF. The CDR3 DNA reads as TGTGCCAGCAGTTACGCATGGGAGGGGGCTGGGGCTTTCTTT. The complete variable domain, with remaining parts taken from reference TRBV28 and TRBJ1-1, reads DVKVTQSSRYLVKRTGEKVFLECVQDMDHENMFWYRQDPGLGLRLIYFSYDVKMKEKGDIPEGYSVSREKKERFSLILESASTNQTSMYLCASSYAWEGAGAFFGQGTRLTVV.

The rearrangement joins TRBV9 to TRBJ2-3, with a tentative D call TRBD1 (5 bases). The V end was cut by 4 bases, the J end by 0 bases, with 15 bases between. The CDR3 loop spans 16 amino acids. Germline CDR1 reads SGDLS; CDR2 reads YYNGEE. The CDR3 sequence is CASSPLGAASTDTQYF. The CDR3, as DNA: TGTGCCAGCAGCCCCCTAGGGGCCGCCAGCACAGATACGCAGTATTTT.

This sequence joins TRBV7-8 and TRBJ2-5, with D perhaps TRBD1 or TRBD2 (5 bases each). This CDR3 has 14 residues. V dropped 5 bases and J dropped 5 bases, with 15 bases sitting between them. Looked up from germline, CDR1 is SGHVS and CDR2 is FQNEAQ. The chain's CDR3 is CASSPQVWGETQYF. The CDR3 DNA follows: TGTGCCAGCAGCCCTCAGGTTTGGGGGGAGACCCAGTACTTC.

The chain combines TRBV10-3 with TRBJ1-1; D ambiguous. This CDR3 contains 13 residues. Per the germline V gene, CDR1 is ENHRY and CDR2 is SYGVKD. The V gene lost 3 bases and the J gene lost 2 bases, with 7 bases spanning the gap. CDR3: CAISDLKNTEAFF. The CDR3 bases are TGTGCCATCAGTGATCTCAAAAACACTGAAGCTTTCTTT.

This clone has a single count. This chain connects TRBV18 to TRBJ1-1; maybe TRBD1 (6 bases). Germline V gene lookup returns CDR1 KGHSH and CDR2 LQKENI. The CDR3 consists of 15 residues. The V end lost 2 bases, the J end lost 4 bases, and 14 bases lay between the germline ends. CDR3 DNA sequence: TGTGCCAGCTCACCAGGACAGCAGGAGGGCACTGAAGCTTTCTTT. This translates into CASSPGQQEGTEAFF. Filled out from reference TRBV18 and TRBJ1-1, the complete variable domain reads NAGVMQNPRHLVRRRGQEARLRCSPMKGHSHVYWYRQLPEEGLKFMVYLQKENIIDESGMPKERFSAEFPKEGPSILRIQQVVRGDSAAYFCASSPGQQEGTEAFFGQGTRLTVV.

This clone was seen only a few times. The CDR3 DNA is TGTGCCAGCAGCCGTGGCCAGGAAATGAACACTGAAGCTTTCTTT. Encoded protein: CASSRGQEMNTEAFF. J is TRBJ1-1 and V is TRBV7-9, with no clear D. This CDR3 spans 15 amino acids. The V end lost 5 bases, the J end lost 0 bases, and 13 bases lay between the germline ends. The germline gives CDR1 SEHNR, CDR2 FQNEAQ (reference sequence).

This chain connects TRBV7-2 to TRBJ1-1, with 10 bases matching TRBD1. This CDR3 has 14 amino acids. The ends lost 5 bases at V and 4 bases at J; junction bases unmatched: 4. Germline CDR1 SGHTA, CDR2 FQGNSA. The CDR3 region has the DNA TGTGCCAGCAGCGAGGACAGGGGGGGCACTGAAGCTTTCTTT. Translated: CASSEDRGGTEAFF.

In nucleotides, the CDR3 is TGCGCCAGCAGCCAAGAACGCGGGGGACCCTACGAGCAGTACTTC. Its protein is CASSQERGGPYEQYF. This rearrangement joins TRBV4-1 to TRBJ2-7, with 7 nucleotides matching TRBD2. The CDR3 contains 15 residues. CDR1 is MGHRA, CDR2 YSYEKL, per germline. The ends lost 0 bases at V and 2 bases at J; junction bases unmatched: 4.

The J gene is TRBJ1-5, the V gene TRBV19; D ambiguous. CDR1 is LNHDA, CDR2 SQIVND, per germline (reference sequence). V was cut by 3 bases and J by 0 bases, with 12 bases left in between. CDR3 length equals 16 residues. In nucleotides, the CDR3 is TGTGCCAGTAGTATGGAAGGCTTTCATAGCAATCAGCCCCAGCATTTT. Translating it yields CASSMEGFHSNQPQHF.

The chain joins TRBV25-1 to TRBJ1-5, with 9 bases that match TRBD1. CDR3 length: 12 amino acids. V dropped 2 bases and J dropped 11; count of bases not matched to a gene: 1. Per germline, CDR1 MGHDK and CDR2 SYGVNS. The CDR3 loop reads CASSEGQGTQHF. CDR3 sequence (DNA): TGTGCCAGCAGTGAAGGACAGGGGACCCAGCATTTT.

In DNA, the CDR3 is TGTGCCAGCAGTTACTTCAATCCTACCGGGGAGCTGTTTTTT. Protein sequence: CASSYFNPTGELFF. The chain combines TRBV6-5 with TRBJ2-2; unclear D gene. The V gene's germline CDR1 is MNHEY and CDR2 SVGAGI. V lost 1 base, J lost 5 bases, and 8 bases lay in between. The CDR3 runs 14 residues.

This rearrangement joins TRBV7-8 to TRBJ2-5; TRBD2 agrees at 8 bases. The germline CDR1 and CDR2 sequences are SGHVS and FQNEAQ. Trimming cost V 3 bases and J 4 bases; bases outside gene matches: 1. The CDR3 length is 13 residues. The CDR3 region is CASSFGLAETQYF. CDR3 in DNA: TGTGCCAGCAGCTTCGGACTAGCAGAGACCCAGTACTTC.

The chain employs TRBV21-1 and TRBJ2-4; the table's D call of TRBD1 was not tested on the DNA. TRBV21-1 counts as a pseudogene. The CDR3 totals 19 residues. The CDR3 sequence is CASSKRSGQLHLAKNIQYF. The CDR3 coding sequence is TGTGCCAGCAGCAAACGGTCGGGACAGTTACATCTAGCCAAAAACATTCAGTACTTC.

This chain joins TRBV7-9 and TRBJ1-2; possibly TRBD1 for D (5 bases). Trimming took 1 base from V and 2 from J, leaving 5 bases between them. The CDR3 spans 13 residues. Per germline, CDR1 SEHNR and CDR2 FQNEAQ (reference sequence). The CDR3, as DNA: TGTGCCAGCAGCTTAGGGGGGAACTATGGCTACACCTTC. Translated, it gives CASSLGGNYGYTF.

This clone was found once. This rearrangement joins TRBV7-9 to TRBJ2-3; D tentatively fits TRBD1 or TRBD2 (5 bases each). The CDR3 has 14 residues. In germline, CDR1 is SEHNR, CDR2 FQNEAQ (reference sequence). V lost 3 bases to trimming and J lost 2 bases, with 9 bases between them. DNA for the CDR3: TGTGCCAGCAGCTTGAGGGGCTACACAGATACGCAGTATTTT. It translates to CASSLRGYTDTQYF.

This chain connects TRBV19 to TRBJ1-2, with TRBD1 matching 8 bases. In germline, CDR1 is LNHDA, CDR2 SQIVND (reference sequence). This CDR3 has 16 residues. With 4 bases clipped from V and 6 bases from J, the junction kept 13 bases outside the gene matches. CDR3 nucleotide sequence: TGTGCCAGTAGTACACCTGGGGCTGGACAGGGCCATGGCTACACCTTC. Translating it yields CASSTPGAGQGHGYTF.

The chain employs TRBV29-1 and TRBJ2-5; D perhaps matches TRBD2 (5 bases). From germline, CDR1 is SQVTM and CDR2 ANQGSEA. This CDR3 contains 13 residues. Trimming stripped 3 bases from V and 4 bases from J, with 12 bases between. CDR3 nucleotides: TGCAGCGTTGATCTGAGTGGAGGAGAGACCCAGTACTTC. Residues: CSVDLSGGETQYF.

This clone was seen a few times. The chain has TRBV2 and TRBJ2-3, with D possibly TRBD1 on 6 matching bases. The ends were cut back, 6 bases at V and 2 bases at J, with 9 bases in the middle. The germline gives CDR1 SNHLY, CDR2 FYNNEI. The CDR3 has 13 residues. The CDR3 is CASSGDNTDTQYF. The CDR3 DNA reads as TGTGCCAGCAGCGGGGACAACACAGATACGCAGTATTTT.

This clone is deemed medium-sized. This chain connects TRBV11-2 to TRBJ1-1; TRBD1 agrees at 8 bases. Germline CDR1 is SGHAT and CDR2 is FQNNGV. The trim removed 2 bases at V and 1 base at J, leaving 0 bases unmatched. CDR3 length: 14 amino acids. CDR3: CASSLTGGNTEAFF. As DNA, the CDR3 is TGTGCCAGCAGCTTAACAGGGGGGAACACTGAAGCTTTCTTT.

The chain carries TRBV4-2 and TRBJ2-5, with 11 bases lining up with TRBD2. This CDR3 contains 18 residues. With 1 base clipped from V and 4 bases from J, the junction kept 11 bases outside the gene matches. Germline CDR1 LGHNA, CDR2 YNFKEQ. CDR3 bases: TGTGCCAGCAGCCAAGGTAGCGGGGGGGCCGTGTCCCCAGAGACCCAGTACTTC. Translation gives CASSQGSGGAVSPETQYF.